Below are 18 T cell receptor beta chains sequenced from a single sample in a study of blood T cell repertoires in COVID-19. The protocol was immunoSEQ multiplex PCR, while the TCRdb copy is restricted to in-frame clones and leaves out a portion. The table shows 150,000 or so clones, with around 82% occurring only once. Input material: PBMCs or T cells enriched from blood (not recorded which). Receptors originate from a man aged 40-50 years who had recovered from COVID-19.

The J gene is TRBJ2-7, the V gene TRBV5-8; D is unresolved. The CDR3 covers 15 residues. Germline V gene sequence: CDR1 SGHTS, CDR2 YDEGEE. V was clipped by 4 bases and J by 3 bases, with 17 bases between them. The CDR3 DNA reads TGTGCCAGCAGCACCCTTTTGAGTTTTAACTACGAGCAGTACTTC. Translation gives CASSTLLSFNYEQYF.

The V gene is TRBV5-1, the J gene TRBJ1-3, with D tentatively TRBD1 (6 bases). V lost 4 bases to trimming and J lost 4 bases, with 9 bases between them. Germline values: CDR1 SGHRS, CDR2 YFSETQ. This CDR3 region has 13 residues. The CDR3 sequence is CASSPGTGNTIYF. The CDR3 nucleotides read TGCGCCAGCAGCCCGGGGACAGGAAACACCATATATTTT.

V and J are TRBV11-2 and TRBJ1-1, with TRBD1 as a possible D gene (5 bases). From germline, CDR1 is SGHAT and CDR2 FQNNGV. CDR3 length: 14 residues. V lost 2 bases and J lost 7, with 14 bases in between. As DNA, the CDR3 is TGTGCCAGCAGCTTAAGCGACAGCCGATTTGAAGCTTTCTTT. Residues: CASSLSDSRFEAFF.

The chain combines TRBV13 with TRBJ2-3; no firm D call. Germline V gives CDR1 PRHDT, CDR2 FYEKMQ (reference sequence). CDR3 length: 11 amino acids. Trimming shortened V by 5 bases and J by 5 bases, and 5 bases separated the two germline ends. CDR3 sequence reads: CASSVQDTQYF. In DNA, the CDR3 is TGTGCCAGCAGCGTACAAGATACGCAGTATTTT. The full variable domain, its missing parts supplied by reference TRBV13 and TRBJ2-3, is AAGVIQSPRHLIKEKRETATLKCYPIPRHDTVYWYQQGPGQDPQFLISFYEKMQSDKGSIPDRFSAQQFSDYHSELNMSSLELGDSALYFCASSVQDTQYFGPGTRLTVL.

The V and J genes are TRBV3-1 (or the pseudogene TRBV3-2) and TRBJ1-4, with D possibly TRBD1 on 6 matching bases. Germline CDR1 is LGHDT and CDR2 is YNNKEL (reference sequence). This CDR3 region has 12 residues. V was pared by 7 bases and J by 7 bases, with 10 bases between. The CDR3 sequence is CASTGGSEKLFF. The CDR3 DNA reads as TGTGCCAGCACGGGGGGCAGTGAAAAACTGTTTTTT.

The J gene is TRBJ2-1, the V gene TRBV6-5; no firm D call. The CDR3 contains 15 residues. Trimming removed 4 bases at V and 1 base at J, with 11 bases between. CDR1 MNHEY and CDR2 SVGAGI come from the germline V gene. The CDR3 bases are TGTGCCAGCAGTTCCGGGTCACGATCCTACAATGAGCAGTTCTTC. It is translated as CASSSGSRSYNEQFF.

CDR3 residues: CASSLGGQEYQPQHF. CDR3 bases: TGCGCCAGCAGCTTGGGGGGACAAGAATATCAGCCCCAGCATTTT. This chain connects TRBV5-1 to TRBJ1-5; perhaps TRBD1 as D (6 bases). V lost 0 bases to trimming and J lost 5 bases, with 12 bases between them. CDR3 length: 15 residues. Per the germline V gene, CDR1 is SGHRS and CDR2 is YFSETQ.

Here the CDR3 reads CASSSRDRGYEQYF. CDR3 nucleotide sequence: TGTGCCAGCAGCTCCCGAGACAGGGGGTACGAGCAGTACTTC. This chain connects TRBV6-2 or TRBV6-3 to TRBJ2-7; 9 nucleotides line up with TRBD1. The CDR3 totals 14 residues. V trimming: 6 bases; J trimming: 4 bases; junction bases outside the gene matches: 7. CDR1 is MNHEY and CDR2 is SVGEGT in the germline V gene.

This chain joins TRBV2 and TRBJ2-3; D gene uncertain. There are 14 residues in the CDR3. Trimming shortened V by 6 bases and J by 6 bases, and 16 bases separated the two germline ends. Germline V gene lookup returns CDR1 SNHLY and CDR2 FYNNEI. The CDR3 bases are TGTGCCAGCAGCCAACGACAATTGGCCGATACGCAGTATTTT. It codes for CASSQRQLADTQYF.

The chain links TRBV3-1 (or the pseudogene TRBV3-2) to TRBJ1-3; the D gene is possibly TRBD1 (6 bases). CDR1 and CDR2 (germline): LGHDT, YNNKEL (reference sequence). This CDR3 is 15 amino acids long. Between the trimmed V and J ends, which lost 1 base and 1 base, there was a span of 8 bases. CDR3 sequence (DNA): TGTGCCAGCAGCCAAGGCACAGGGTCTGGAAACACCATATATTTT. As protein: CASSQGTGSGNTIYF.

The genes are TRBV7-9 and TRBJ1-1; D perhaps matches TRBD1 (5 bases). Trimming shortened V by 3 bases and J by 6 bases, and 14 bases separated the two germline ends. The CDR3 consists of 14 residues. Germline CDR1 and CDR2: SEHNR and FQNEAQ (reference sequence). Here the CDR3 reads CASSLVQGNSEAFF. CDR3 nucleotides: TGTGCCAGCAGCTTGGTGCAGGGAAACTCTGAAGCTTTCTTT.

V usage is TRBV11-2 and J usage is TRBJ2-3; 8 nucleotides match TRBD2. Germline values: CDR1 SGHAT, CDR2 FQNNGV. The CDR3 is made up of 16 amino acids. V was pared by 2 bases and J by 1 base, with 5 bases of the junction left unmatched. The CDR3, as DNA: TGTGCCAGCAGCTTAATCCGGGGGGGCGGCACAGATACGCAGTATTTT. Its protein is CASSLIRGGGTDTQYF.

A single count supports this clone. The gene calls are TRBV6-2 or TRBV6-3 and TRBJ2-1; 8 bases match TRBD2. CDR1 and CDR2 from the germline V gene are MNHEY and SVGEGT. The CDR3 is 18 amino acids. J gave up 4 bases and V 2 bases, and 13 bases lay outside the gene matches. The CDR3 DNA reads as TGTGCCAGCAGTTACGTTGTCGGAGCGGGGGCTTCATACAATGAGCAGTTCTTC. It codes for CASSYVVGAGASYNEQFF.

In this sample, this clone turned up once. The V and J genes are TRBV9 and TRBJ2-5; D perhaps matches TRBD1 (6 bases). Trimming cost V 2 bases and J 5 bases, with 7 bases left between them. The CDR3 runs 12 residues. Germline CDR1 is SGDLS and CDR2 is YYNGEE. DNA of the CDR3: TGTGCCAGCAGCGTGAGGGGGGAGACCCAGTACTTC. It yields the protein CASSVRGETQYF.

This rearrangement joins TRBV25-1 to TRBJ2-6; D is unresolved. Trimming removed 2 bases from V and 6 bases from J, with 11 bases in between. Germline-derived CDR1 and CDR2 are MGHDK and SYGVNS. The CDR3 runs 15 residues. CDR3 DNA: TGTGCCAGCAGTGAAGGTCCTATCGAGGCCAACGTCCTGACTTTC. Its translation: CASSEGPIEANVLTF.

The CDR3, as DNA: TGTGCCAGCTCTCGGTCCAGCGGGGGCACAGATACGCAGTATTTT. Translating gives CASSRSSGGTDTQYF. The gene calls are TRBV18 and TRBJ2-3; 7 bases are a match to TRBD2. The CDR3 covers 15 residues. Trimming took 6 bases from V and 1 from J; bases not matched to a gene: 7. Germline V lookup: CDR1 KGHSH, CDR2 LQKENI.

In DNA form, the CDR3 reads TGTGCCACCAGTGACCGCCGTGGTAGCGCGAACACCGGGGAGCTGTTTTTT. It specifies CATSDRRGSANTGELFF. V is TRBV24-1 and J is TRBJ2-2; weak D call: TRBD2 (5 bases). V dropped 4 bases and J dropped 0 bases, with 14 bases sitting between them. CDR1 is KGHDR, CDR2 SFDVKD, per germline. The CDR3 covers 17 residues.

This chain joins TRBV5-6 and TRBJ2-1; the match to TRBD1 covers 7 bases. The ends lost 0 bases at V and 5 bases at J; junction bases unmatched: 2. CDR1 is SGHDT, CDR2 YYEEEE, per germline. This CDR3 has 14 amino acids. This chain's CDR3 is CASSLADRHNEQFF. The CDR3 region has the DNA TGTGCCAGCAGCTTGGCGGACAGGCACAATGAGCAGTTCTTC.